The next 9 T cell receptor beta chains were all read from a single sample in a study of CD8 T cells in Susac syndrome. The authors reverse transcribed roughly 0.5 to 1 ug RNA with random hexamers. Each CDR3 protein gets one entry after TCRdb re-called the immunoSEQ multiplex PCR reads with MiXCR. The sample includes nearly 110,000 distinct CDR3 sequences, 94% seen only once; the top ten take 0.41%. Material: CD8+ T cells from PBMCs. The origin of the receptors is a human donor with Susac syndrome.

The V call is TRBV19, the J call TRBJ2-2; TRBD1 might be the D (6 bases). The CDR3 loop spans 15 amino acids. Germline V gene sequence: CDR1 LNHDA, CDR2 SQIVND (reference sequence). Trimming pared 5 bases from V and 0 bases from J, leaving 10 bases between. CDR3 nucleotides: TGTGCCAGTAGTTGGGACACAACGAACACCGGGGAGCTGTTTTTT. This translates into CASSWDTTNTGELFF.

The J gene is TRBJ2-7, the V gene TRBV5-1; no clear D gene. Germline CDR1 and CDR2: SGHRS and YFSETQ. Trimming took off 0 bases at V and 2 bases at J, with 9 bases between the two ends. The CDR3 length is 14 residues. The CDR3 loop is CASSLEERAYEQYF. As DNA, the CDR3 is TGCGCCAGCAGCTTGGAAGAGAGAGCCTACGAGCAGTACTTC.

The chain joins TRBV7-9 to TRBJ1-5; the D is unclear. Germline V gene sequence: CDR1 SEHNR, CDR2 FQNEAQ (reference sequence). CDR3 length: 14 amino acids. V was pared by 5 bases and J by 5 bases, with 13 bases between. CDR3 DNA: TGTGCCAGCAGCCACAGAGAGCAGGATCAGCCCCAGCATTTT. Protein: CASSHREQDQPQHF.

This chain connects TRBV6-1 to TRBJ2-1; TRBD1 aligns across 10 bases. The CDR3 loop spans 17 amino acids. The germline V gene encodes CDR1 MNHNS and CDR2 SASEGT. The DNA for the CDR3 is TGTGCAGTAAAAATCCCCGTACCGGGACAGGGGCACAATGAGCAGTTCTTC. Amino acids: CAVKIPVPGQGHNEQFF.

The V call is TRBV5-1, the J call TRBJ1-1; D remains ambiguous. This CDR3 region has 14 residues. Trimming stripped 0 bases from V and 3 bases from J, with 9 bases between. Germline CDR1 SGHRS, CDR2 YFSETQ. The CDR3 loop is CASSLDTGYTEAFF. CDR3 nucleotides: TGCGCCAGCAGCTTGGATACGGGTTACACTGAAGCTTTCTTT.

The chain couples TRBV29-1 to TRBJ1-1; D unclear. Germline loops: CDR1 SQVTM, CDR2 ANQGSEA. The V gene lost 4 bases and the J gene lost 5 bases, with 20 bases spanning the gap. The CDR3 sequence is 15 residues long. The CDR3 DNA follows: TGCAGCGTTGTGGAGAGGGCGGGCGCGGCTACTGAAGCTTTCTTT. Its translation: CSVVERAGAATEAFF.

This clonotype was counted once. V and J are TRBV11-3 and TRBJ1-3; D is unresolved. Trimming took 5 bases from V and 4 from J, leaving 9 bases between them. Germline-derived CDR1 and CDR2 are SGHNT and YENEEA. The CDR3 runs 13 residues. As DNA, the CDR3 is TGTGCCAGCAGCCAGGACGGAGGAAACACCATATATTTT. Protein product: CASSQDGGNTIYF.

The V and J genes are TRBV12-3 or TRBV12-4 and TRBJ1-2; 7 bases fit TRBD1. With 5 bases clipped from V and 4 bases from J, the junction kept 10 bases outside the gene matches. CDR3 length: 15 residues. The CDR3 DNA reads as TGTGCCAGCAGTCTTGCCGGGACAGCTTCCTATGGCTACACCTTC. It codes for CASSLAGTASYGYTF.

The chain joins TRBV25-1 to TRBJ2-5; D is ambiguous. Germline V gene sequence: CDR1 MGHDK, CDR2 SYGVNS. Between the trimmed V and J ends, which lost 4 bases and 7 bases, there was a span of 10 bases. The CDR3 consists of 12 residues. Written as DNA, the CDR3 is TGTGCCAGCAGTGGACCCTTTCGGACCCAGTACTTC. This sequence encodes CASSGPFRTQYF. The full variable domain, its missing parts supplied by reference TRBV25-1 and TRBJ2-5, is EADIYQTPRYLVIGTGKKITLECSQTMGHDKMYWYQQDPGMELHLIHYSYGVNSTEKGDLSSESTVSRIRTEHFPLTLESARPSHTSQYLCASSGPFRTQYFGPGTRLLVL.